This T cell receptor beta chain was retrieved from a study of CD8 T cells in Susac syndrome. Study-wide findings and caveats: That the number of individuals in its TCR sequencing and HLA analysis was relatively small was acknowledged by the study.

A note on this clonotype: Its specificity is unknown.

The CDR3 spans 13 residues. Trimming shortened V by 4 bases and J by 5 bases, and 9 bases separated the two germline ends. CDR1 is LNHDA, CDR2 SQIVND, per germline (reference sequence). TCR beta was sequenced from blood CD8+ and CD4+ T cells. TEMRA cells underwent FACS enrichment and CD8+ and CD4+ T cells underwent negative isolation. When the RNA was reverse transcribed, random hexamers were used with an input of 0.5 to 1 ug. immunoSEQ multiplex PCR amplified TCR beta CDR3 across 54 Vbeta, 13 Jbeta. Using its own MiXCR run on the immunoSEQ multiplex PCR reads, TCRdb lists one record per CDR3 protein. The sample comprises fewer than 150,000 distinct CDR3 sequences, over 85% of which are singletons, and 0.25% to 0.3% rests with the top ten.

The chain combines TRBV19 with TRBJ2-1; D possibly corresponds to TRBD2 (5 bases). The sequence was obtained from a human donor in good health. Sequencing was carried out using CD8+ T cells from PBMCs. CDR3 region: CASSTRGNNEQFF. The CDR3 region has the DNA TGTGCCAGTAGTACACGGGGAAACAATGAGCAGTTCTTC.